One sample yielded the 14 T cell receptor beta chains listed below, sequenced in a study of Graves' ophthalmopathy and Graves' hyperthyroidism. Beta-chain TCR CDR3 regions were amplified from RNA transcripts. First-round RT-PCR employed HTBI primers, with a second-round multiplex PCR after it. One entry per CDR3 protein, called by TCRdb with MiXCR from the multiplex PCR reads. The sample has a few hundred thousand distinct CDR3 sequences; just over 15% are singletons. Sequenced material: peripheral blood. These receptors originate from a woman between 18 and 29 years old with stable Graves' hyperthyroidism.

In this sample, this clonotype turned up many times. The genes are TRBV29-1 and TRBJ1-2; maybe TRBD1 (5 bases). CDR1 SQVTM and CDR2 ANQGSEA come from the germline V gene. The CDR3 length is 13 residues. V lost 7 bases to trimming and J lost 4 bases, with 16 bases between them. CDR3 nucleotides: TGCAGCGCCAAGTTTTCCGGGACCTATGGCTACACCTTC. It yields the protein CSAKFSGTYGYTF.

This clonotype was observed a few times. The chain combines TRBV2 with TRBJ1-5; TRBD1 aligns across 8 bases. Germline lookup yields CDR1 SNHLY and CDR2 FYNNEI. The CDR3 spans 16 residues. The junction had 8 bases not matched to a gene; V was cut back by 6 bases and J by 1 base. The DNA for the CDR3 is TGTGCCAGCAGAGACAGGGGCGGTGGGAGCAATCAGCCCCAGCATTTT. Protein: CASRDRGGGSNQPQHF.

Notes on this clonotype: A read error may explain this, as a much larger clone is one base away. The CDR3 does not end in the conserved phenylalanine or tryptophan, so this is likely a read error. The chain combines TRBV4-2 with TRBJ1-2; D gene ambiguous. This CDR3 is built from 14 residues. The V and J ends lost 4 bases and 5 bases respectively, with 14 bases between them. Germline V gene data show CDR1 as LGHNA and CDR2 as YNFKEQ. The chain's CDR3 is CASSPLPISYGYTL. The CDR3, as DNA: TGTGCCAGCAGCCCGTTACCAATCTCATATGGCTACACCCTC.

This clonotype showed up many times. The V gene is TRBV6-2 or TRBV6-3, the J gene TRBJ2-5, with 16 bases that match TRBD2. V gave up 5 bases and J gave up 4 bases; unmatched junction bases: 4. Per the germline V gene, CDR1 is MNHEY and CDR2 is SVGEGT. The CDR3 is 16 residues long. The CDR3 is CASSPGTSGGAETQYF. CDR3 nucleotide sequence: TGTGCCAGCAGTCCCGGGACTAGCGGGGGGGCAGAGACCCAGTACTTC.

This clonotype showed up many times. The chain uses TRBV12-3 or TRBV12-4 and TRBJ1-1, with 7 bases lining up with TRBD1. Trimming removed 5 bases from V and 1 base from J; junction bases left unmatched: 4. The CDR3 runs 14 residues. CDR3 bases: TGTGCCAGCAGTAGGGACAGAGCGAACACTGAAGCTTTCTTT. It translates to CASSRDRANTEAFF.

The chain recombines TRBV6-1 with TRBJ1-5; TRBD1 might be the D (6 bases). The CDR3 consists of 14 residues. The V and J ends lost 3 bases and 4 bases respectively, with 10 bases between them. CDR1 is MNHNS and CDR2 is SASEGT in the germline V gene. The CDR3 region has the DNA TGTGCCAGCAGTGACGCGGGACAAAATCAGCCCCAGCATTTT. It encodes CASSDAGQNQPQHF.

Many counts were recorded for this clonotype. The chain employs TRBV19 and TRBJ2-7; 7 positions match TRBD1. Trimming cost V 2 bases and J 6 bases; bases outside gene matches: 4. The CDR3 length is 13 residues. The germline gives CDR1 LNHDA, CDR2 SQIVND (reference sequence). The CDR3 loop is CASSIKTGFEQYF. CDR3 DNA sequence: TGTGCCAGTAGTATAAAGACAGGGTTCGAGCAGTACTTC.

This clonotype occurred many times. The V and J genes are TRBV6-2 or TRBV6-3 and TRBJ2-5; weak D call: TRBD2 (5 bases). V lost 4 bases and J lost 5, with 20 bases in between. CDR1 is MNHEY, CDR2 SVGEGT, per germline. The CDR3 is made up of 16 amino acids. CDR3 nucleotides: TGTGCCAGCAGTTCCCCCGGGGAGAGCGTGGGGGAGACCCAGTACTTC. Translated, it gives CASSSPGESVGETQYF.

This clonotype came up a few times. This chain uses TRBV18 with TRBJ1-1, with unresolved D. Germline CDR1 and CDR2: KGHSH and LQKENI. V dropped 0 bases and J dropped 4 bases, with 12 bases sitting between them. This CDR3 has 15 amino acids. For the CDR3, the DNA is TGTGCCAGCTCACCACCGATTCAAGCACGCACTGAAGCTTTCTTT. As protein: CASSPPIQARTEAFF.

At least ten counts were recorded for this clonotype. The chain is built from TRBV9 and TRBJ2-5; 12 bases are shared with TRBD2. The junction had 2 bases not matched to a gene; V was cut back by 4 bases and J by 4 bases. CDR1 is SGDLS and CDR2 is YYNGEE in the germline V gene. CDR3 length: 14 amino acids. As DNA, the CDR3 is TGTGCCAGCAGCAAGACTAGCGGGGGAGAGACCCAGTACTTC. It yields the protein CASSKTSGGETQYF.

This clonotype was detected a few times. The V call is TRBV18, the J call TRBJ1-2; maybe TRBD1 (6 bases). Deletions cut 1 base from V and 6 bases from J, with 18 bases between. CDR3 length: 16 residues. The germline gives CDR1 KGHSH, CDR2 LQKENI. In DNA form, the CDR3 reads TGTGCCAGCTCACCACTTGACAGGCCCTTTGGGGATGGCTACACCTTC. Translation gives CASSPLDRPFGDGYTF.

The sample holds many counts of this clonotype. This rearrangement joins TRBV29-1 to TRBJ1-1, with TRBD1 matching over 8 bases. Trimming took 5 bases from V and 5 from J; bases not matched to a gene: 10. The length of the CDR3 is 14 residues. CDR1 SQVTM and CDR2 ANQGSEA come from the germline V gene. The CDR3 DNA reads as TGCAGCGTTACGACCACAGGGGGAAGTACTGAAGCTTTCTTT. This encodes CSVTTTGGSTEAFF.

This clonotype was counted ten times or more. CDR3 nucleotides: TGTGCCAGCAGTTTAACGGGGAGAGGAGATGAATATGGCTACACCTTC. Its translation is CASSLTGRGDEYGYTF. The chain carries TRBV12-3 or TRBV12-4 and TRBJ1-2; no definite D call. The length of the CDR3 is 16 residues. V was pared by 2 bases and J by 5 bases, with 18 bases between.

This clonotype was counted a few times. The chain uses TRBV3-1 and TRBJ1-2, with TRBD1 matching over 7 bases. The CDR3 is 16 amino acids. J gave up 4 bases and V 4 bases, and 12 bases lay outside the gene matches. CDR1 is LGHDT and CDR2 is YNNKEL in the germline V gene (reference sequence). CDR3 DNA sequence: TGTGCCAGCAGCCGAGGGGGCGCCCGGTTGGGCTATGGCTACACCTTC. Residues: CASSRGGARLGYGYTF.